The 17 T cell receptor beta chains below come from one sample, sequenced in a study of cytomegalovirus exposure and HLA in healthy donors. It was with 60 Vbeta and 13 Jbeta primers that the PCR ran. The repertoire was sequenced with immunoSEQ multiplex PCR; TCRdb's copy has only in-frame clones and lacks some. The repertoire consists of over 150,000 clones, with 82% occurring once and the leading ten covering around 0.1%. Sequencing was done on a sample of PBMCs. Receptors originate from a boy aged 2 to 9 in good health and CMV-seronegative.

The chain carries TRBV11-2 and TRBJ2-7, with 9 bases that match TRBD1. V dropped 4 bases and J dropped 4; count of bases not matched to a gene: 8. CDR3 length equals 15 residues. Germline assignment: CDR1 SGHAT and CDR2 FQNNGV. The CDR3 sequence: CASSSLQGAWYEQYF. The CDR3, as DNA: TGTGCCAGCAGCTCGCTACAGGGGGCTTGGTACGAGCAGTACTTC.

The chain carries TRBV5-4 and TRBJ1-1, with TRBD1 identical over 8 bases. The length of the CDR3 is 14 residues. The germline V gene encodes CDR1 SGHNT and CDR2 YYREEE (reference sequence). The ends lost 7 bases at V and 1 base at J; junction bases unmatched: 6. This CDR3 reads CASLPQGANTEAFF. The CDR3 nucleotides read TGTGCCAGCCTCCCCCAGGGGGCGAACACTGAAGCTTTCTTT.

In its sample, this clone was seen a few times. This chain connects TRBV29-1 to TRBJ1-1; D gene ambiguous. The CDR3 has 13 residues. Trimming shortened V by 7 bases and J by 0 bases, and 12 bases separated the two germline ends. Per the germline V gene, CDR1 is SQVTM and CDR2 is ANQGSEA. The DNA of the CDR3 is TGCAGCGCCCGGGTCACCATGAACACTGAAGCTTTCTTT. Its protein product is CSARVTMNTEAFF.

The chain combines TRBV7-3 with TRBJ2-7; perhaps TRBD1 as D (6 bases). Trimming removed 0 bases at V and 6 bases at J, with 9 bases between. From germline, CDR1 is SGHTA and CDR2 FQGTGA. The CDR3 is 13 residues long. The CDR3 DNA sequence: TGTGCCAGCAGCTTAACGGCCAGGGGCGAGCAGTACTTC. Its protein is CASSLTARGEQYF.

This clone was detected only a few times. The chain links TRBV19 to TRBJ1-4; D is undetermined. The CDR3 spans 16 residues. Trimming pared 3 bases from V and 4 bases from J, leaving 15 bases between. Per germline, CDR1 LNHDA and CDR2 SQIVND (reference sequence). CDR3 bases: TGTGCCAGTAGTATTCGCCCGGGAATATTTAATGAAAAACTGTTTTTT. It is translated as CASSIRPGIFNEKLFF.

As concerns this clone: The junction departs from germline at one end; a sequencing error may be responsible. The CDR3 region is CASSFGTGGISGANGLTF. CDR3 nucleotides: TGTGCCAGCAGCTTTGGGACTGGGGGTATCTCTGGGGCCAACGGCCTGACTTTC. The chain links TRBV5-4 to TRBJ2-6; perhaps TRBD2 as D (6 bases). Per germline, CDR1 SGHNT and CDR2 YYREEE (reference sequence). The length of the CDR3 is 18 residues.

The CDR3: CASSLAGGSGGAYEQYF. The CDR3 DNA reads as TGTGCCAGCAGCTTAGCGGGGGGGAGCGGGGGGGCCTACGAGCAGTACTTC. This chain connects TRBV7-2 to TRBJ2-7; 10 bases are a match to TRBD2. The germline gives CDR1 SGHTA, CDR2 FQGNSA. The ends lost 0 bases at V and 2 bases at J; junction bases unmatched: 7. The CDR3 sequence is 17 residues long.

The chain uses TRBV5-6 and TRBJ1-1, with a possible D match to TRBD1 (5 bases). CDR3 length: 14 residues. V was cut by 0 bases and J by 5 bases, with 11 bases left in between. Per germline, CDR1 SGHDT and CDR2 YYEEEE. CDR3 loop: CASSLAPGGTEAFF. The CDR3 nucleotides are TGTGCCAGCAGCTTGGCCCCCGGGGGAACTGAAGCTTTCTTT. Using reference TRBV5-6 and TRBJ1-1 for the parts outside the CDR3, the full variable domain is DAGVTQSPTHLIKTRGQQVTLRCSPKSGHDTVSWYQQALGQGPQFIFQYYEEEERQRGNFPDRFSGHQFPNYSSELNVNALLLGDSALYLCASSLAPGGTEAFFGQGTRLTVV.

On this clone itself: At the DNA level, this CDR3 is encoded by other sequences in the same sample as well. This chain uses TRBV5-1 with TRBJ2-7; 8 bases are shared with TRBD2. The CDR3 has 15 amino acids. V lost 0 bases, J lost 3 bases, and 5 bases stayed unmatched. The germline V gene encodes CDR1 SGHRS and CDR2 YFSETQ. The DNA of the CDR3 is TGCGCCAGCAGCTTGGTGCGGGGGGAGGGCTACGAGCAGTACTTC. Translation: CASSLVRGEGYEQYF.

The V call is TRBV5-1, the J call TRBJ1-2; 9 positions agree with TRBD1. The germline V gene encodes CDR1 SGHRS and CDR2 YFSETQ. After removal of 3 bases from V and 8 bases from J, the junction contained 8 bases not matched to a gene. This CDR3 spans 14 amino acids. CDR3 nucleotides: TGCGCCAGCAGCTGGGGACAGGGAGGAAGAGGCTACACCTTC. As protein: CASSWGQGGRGYTF.

The chain has TRBV5-3 and TRBJ1-6, with unresolved D. TRBV5-3 counts as an open reading frame of uncertain function. The V end was cut by 4 bases, the J end by 5 bases, with 19 bases between. The CDR3 extends over 17 amino acids. The CDR3 bases are TGTGCCAGAAGCCCCTCTGTGGTGAGGGCGAATAATTCACCCCTCCACTTT. Translating it yields CARSPSVVRANNSPLHF.

This clone was observed once. The rearrangement uses TRBV7-9 and TRBJ2-5; TRBD2 might be the D (5 bases). The V end was cut by 5 bases, the J end by 2 bases, with 9 bases between. This CDR3 comprises 13 residues. Germline V lookup: CDR1 SEHNR, CDR2 FQNEAQ (reference sequence). The CDR3 DNA reads as TGTGCCAGCAGCCAGACTAATCAAGAGACCCAGTACTTC. Amino acids: CASSQTNQETQYF. The full variable domain, completed using reference TRBV7-9 and TRBJ2-5, is DTGVSQNPRHKITKRGQNVTFRCDPISEHNRLYWYRQTLGQGPEFLTYFQNEAQLEKSRLLSDRFSAERPKGSFSTLEIQRTEQGDSAMYLCASSQTNQETQYFGPGTRLLVL.

This clone has just a few counts. The CDR3 DNA follows: TGTGCCAGCAGTCCGTCGACTAGCGTGGGGTCTGAGCAGTTCTTC. It translates to CASSPSTSVGSEQFF. The gene calls are TRBV27 and TRBJ2-1, with 8 bases matching TRBD2. The CDR3 is made up of 15 amino acids. After removal of 5 bases from V and 9 bases from J, the junction contained 12 bases not matched to a gene. The germline V gene encodes CDR1 MNHEY and CDR2 SMNVEV (reference sequence).

The chain uses TRBV4-2 and TRBJ2-5; 8 bases are a match to TRBD2. Germline loops: CDR1 LGHNA, CDR2 YNFKEQ. The ends lost 4 bases at V and 4 bases at J; junction bases unmatched: 11. The CDR3 consists of 16 residues. In nucleotides, the CDR3 is TGTGCCAGCAGCCCGTTAAGCGGGGGCGGGGGAGAGACCCAGTACTTC. Translation gives CASSPLSGGGGETQYF.

This chain connects TRBV6-5 to TRBJ1-1; TRBD1 aligns across 9 bases. Germline CDR1 is MNHEY and CDR2 is SVGAGI. This CDR3 region has 15 residues. V was pared by 7 bases and J by 3 bases, with 9 bases of the junction left unmatched. The CDR3 region has the DNA TGTGCCAGCAAAGGACAGGGGTTAGGGTACACTGAAGCTTTCTTT. Amino acids: CASKGQGLGYTEAFF.

As for this clone: Germline and junction disagree at one end, which may indicate a read error. V usage is TRBV27 and J usage is TRBJ2-1, with 7 nucleotides matching TRBD1. This CDR3 spans 13 amino acids. The germline CDR1 and CDR2 sequences are MNHEY and SMNVEV (reference sequence). CDR3 residues: CASRLSGGNEQFF. Here the CDR3 DNA reads TGTGCCAGCAGATTATCAGGGGGCAATGAGCAGTTCTTC.

V is TRBV11-2 and J is TRBJ1-6; 7 nucleotides align to TRBD1. With 5 bases clipped from V and 0 bases from J, the junction kept 13 bases outside the gene matches. The CDR3 has 19 amino acids. Germline V gene data show CDR1 as SGHAT and CDR2 as FQNNGV. CDR3 protein: CASSPWTGRPSSYNSPLHF. CDR3 coding DNA: TGTGCCAGCAGCCCTTGGACAGGCCGTCCCAGCTCCTATAATTCACCCCTCCACTTT. Complete variable domain (other parts from reference TRBV11-2 and TRBJ1-6): EAGVAQSPRYKIIEKRQSVAFWCNPISGHATLYWYQQILGQGPKLLIQFQNNGVVDDSQLPKDRFSAERLKGVDSTLKIQPAKLEDSAVYLCASSPWTGRPSSYNSPLHFGNGTRLTVT.